The TCR beta chain described here comes from a study of blood T cell repertoires in COVID-19 (dated by TCRdb to about 2020). A note on the overall study: Collaborator samples came from the United States, Italy and Spain and covered acute and convalescent phases of COVID-19. Nearly every sample came with metadata listing a de-identified subject ID, COVID-19 status, age in years and sex. Where available, HLA class I and class II types were taken from metadata supplied by the sample provider and were not determined by assay-based typing. The prospective study material was composed of cDNA or gDNA derived from T cells, B-cell-depleted T cells, or PBMCs. The dataset comprised deeply sampled blood TCRbeta repertoires from subjects exposed to, actively infected with, or recovered from COVID-19. The repertoires were released in a freely available public database meant as a resource for research on the immune response to SARS-CoV-2. Samples were obtained from the ongoing ImmuneRACE study (first 160 participants) and from 1,254 subjects provided by 6 global collaborators. Points the paper makes about the study in general: The quantity of clinical and demographic metadata differed by source and by participant and was supplied without curation.

One collaborating source in Seattle enrolled patients during active infection and followed them longitudinally through the course of disease. The collaborating institutions used their own protocols to collect whole blood in K2EDTA tubes. For TCRbeta analysis, collaborator samples were shipped as frozen whole blood, as isolated PBMCs, or as DNA extracted from either sample type. As regards this clone: This clone's antigen is unknown. The input lacks base qualities; no much larger clone sits a single base away.

TCRbeta CDR3 regions were amplified from genomic DNA using the immunoSEQ Assay, a bias-controlled multiplex PCR. In the paper's pipeline: Within the assay, amplification of reference gene primers was used to estimate how many nucleated cells each sample contained. Sequence reads were collapsed and filtered to measure the absolute abundance of every unique TCRbeta CDR3 rearrangement. For each sample, productive Simpson clonality was calculated as the square root of Simpson's diversity index across productive rearrangements. In its TCRdb copy, this immuneACCESS table keeps in-frame sequences only and misses some clones. Where compared with another copy, unresolved V genes explain less than half of these, and the others have no known cause. The V and J calls and clone size come from that table; D and trimming were worked out from the DNA. Here the sample has roughly 260,000 clones; 91% occur a single time. The leading ten clones occupy just over 2.5% of the sample.

The sample taken for sequencing was peripheral blood. The origin of this receptor is a person aged 18 to 35 with COVID-19, enrolled during active disease.

The CDR3 protein sequence reads: CASSRMSSYNEQFF. The DNA is as follows: TGTGCCAGCAGTCGAATGAGCTCCTACAATGAGCAGTTCTTC. This chain is built from TRBV2 and TRBJ2-1, with the identity of the D gene unclear. The CDR3 sequence holds 14 residues, the cysteine and phenylalanine included. The read is trimmed to its CDR3 DNA, 42 bases read in frame from base 1. V lost 5 bases and J lost 0 bases; the stretch between them is 8 bases long. Looking up the germline V gene yields CDR1 SNHLY and CDR2 FYNNEI.